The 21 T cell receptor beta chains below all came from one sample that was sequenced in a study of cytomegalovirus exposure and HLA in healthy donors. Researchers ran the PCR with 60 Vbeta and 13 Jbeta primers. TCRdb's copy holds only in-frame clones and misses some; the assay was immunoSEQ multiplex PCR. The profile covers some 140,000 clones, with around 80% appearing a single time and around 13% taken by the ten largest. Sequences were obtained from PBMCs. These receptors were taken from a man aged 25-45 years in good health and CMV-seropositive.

Written as DNA, the CDR3 is TGTGCCAGCAGCCAACTCACAGGGGGCGATGGCTACACCTTC. Translation gives CASSQLTGGDGYTF. This chain joins TRBV14 and TRBJ1-2; 9 nucleotides align to TRBD1. Germline lookup yields CDR1 SGHDN and CDR2 FVKESK. The CDR3 totals 14 residues. J gave up 6 bases and V 2 bases, and 4 bases lay outside the gene matches.

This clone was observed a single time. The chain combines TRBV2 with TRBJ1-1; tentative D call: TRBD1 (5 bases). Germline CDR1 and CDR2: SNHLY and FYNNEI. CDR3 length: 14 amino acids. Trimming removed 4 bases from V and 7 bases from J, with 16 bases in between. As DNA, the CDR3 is TGTGCCAGCAGTGCACGCAGGGATTTAGGTGAAGCTTTCTTT. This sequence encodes CASSARRDLGEAFF. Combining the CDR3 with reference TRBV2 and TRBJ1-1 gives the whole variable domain EPEVTQTPSHQVTQMGQEVILRCVPISNHLYFYWYRQILGQKVEFLVSFYNNEISEKSEIFDDQFSVERPDGSNFTLKIRSTKLEDSAMYFCASSARRDLGEAFFGQGTRLTVV.

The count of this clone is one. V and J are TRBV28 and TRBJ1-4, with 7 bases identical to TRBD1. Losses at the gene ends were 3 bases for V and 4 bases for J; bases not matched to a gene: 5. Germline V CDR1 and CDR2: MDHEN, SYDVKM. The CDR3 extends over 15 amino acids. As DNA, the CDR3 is TGTGCCAGCAGTTTGCCCCGACAGGGTAATGAAAAACTGTTTTTT. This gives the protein CASSLPRQGNEKLFF.

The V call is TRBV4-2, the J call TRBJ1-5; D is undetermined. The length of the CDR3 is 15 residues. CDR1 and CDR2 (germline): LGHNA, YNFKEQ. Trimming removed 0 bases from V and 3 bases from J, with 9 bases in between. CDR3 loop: CASSQDQAFNQPQHF. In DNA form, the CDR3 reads TGTGCCAGCAGCCAAGATCAGGCCTTCAATCAGCCCCAGCATTTT.

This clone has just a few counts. CDR3 sequence (DNA): TGTGCCAGCAGCGTAGCGACAGGGTCAATTTTCACCGGGGAGCTGTTTTTT. It encodes CASSVATGSIFTGELFF. V is TRBV9 and J is TRBJ2-2; 7 bases line up with TRBD1. Losses at the gene ends were 0 bases for V and 4 bases for J; bases not matched to a gene: 9. CDR1 and CDR2 (germline): SGDLS, YYNGEE. This CDR3 region has 17 residues.

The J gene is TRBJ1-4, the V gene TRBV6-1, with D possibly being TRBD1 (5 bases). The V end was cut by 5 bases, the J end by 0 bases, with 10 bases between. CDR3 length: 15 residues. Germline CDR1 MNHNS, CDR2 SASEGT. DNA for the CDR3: TGTGCCAGCAGTCCAGGGCCCGCAACTAATGAAAAACTGTTTTTT. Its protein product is CASSPGPATNEKLFF.

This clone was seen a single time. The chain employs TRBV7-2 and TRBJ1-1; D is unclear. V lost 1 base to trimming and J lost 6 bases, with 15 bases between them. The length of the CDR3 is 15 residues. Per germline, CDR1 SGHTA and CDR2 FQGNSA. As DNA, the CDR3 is TGTGCCAGCAGCTTAGGACTGGTGGGTTTCGCTGAAGCTTTCTTT. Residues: CASSLGLVGFAEAFF.

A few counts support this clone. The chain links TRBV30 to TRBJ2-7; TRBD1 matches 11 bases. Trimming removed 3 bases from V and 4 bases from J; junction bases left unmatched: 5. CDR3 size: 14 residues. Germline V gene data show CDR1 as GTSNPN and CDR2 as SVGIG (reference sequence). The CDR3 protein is CAWRRTGGYYEQYF. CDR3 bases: TGTGCCTGGAGAAGGACAGGGGGCTATTACGAGCAGTACTTC.

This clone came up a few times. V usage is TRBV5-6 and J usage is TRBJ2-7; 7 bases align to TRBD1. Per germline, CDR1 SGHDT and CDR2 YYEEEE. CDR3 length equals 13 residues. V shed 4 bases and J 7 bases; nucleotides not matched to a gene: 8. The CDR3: CASSKTGFREQYF. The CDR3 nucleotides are TGTGCCAGCAGCAAGACAGGGTTTCGAGAGCAGTACTTC.

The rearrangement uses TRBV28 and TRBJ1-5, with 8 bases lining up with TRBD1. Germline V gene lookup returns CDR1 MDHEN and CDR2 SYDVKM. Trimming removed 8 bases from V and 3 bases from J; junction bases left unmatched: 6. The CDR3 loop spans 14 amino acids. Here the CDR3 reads CASGQGADNQPQHF. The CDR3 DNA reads TGTGCCAGCGGACAGGGCGCCGACAATCAGCCCCAGCATTTT.

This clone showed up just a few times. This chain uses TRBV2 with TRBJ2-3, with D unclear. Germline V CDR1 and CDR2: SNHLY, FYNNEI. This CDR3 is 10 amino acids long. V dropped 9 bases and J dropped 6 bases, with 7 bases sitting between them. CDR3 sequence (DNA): TGTGCCAGTTTCGGGGATACGCAGTATTTT. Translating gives CASFGDTQYF.

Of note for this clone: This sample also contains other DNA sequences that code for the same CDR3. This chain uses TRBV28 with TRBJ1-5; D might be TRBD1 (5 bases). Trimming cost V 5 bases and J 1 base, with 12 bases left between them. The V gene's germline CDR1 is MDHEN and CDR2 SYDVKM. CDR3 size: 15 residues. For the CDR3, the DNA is TGTGCCAGCAGTCCGGGGGGACCCAGCAATCAGCCCCAGCATTTT. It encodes CASSPGGPSNQPQHF.

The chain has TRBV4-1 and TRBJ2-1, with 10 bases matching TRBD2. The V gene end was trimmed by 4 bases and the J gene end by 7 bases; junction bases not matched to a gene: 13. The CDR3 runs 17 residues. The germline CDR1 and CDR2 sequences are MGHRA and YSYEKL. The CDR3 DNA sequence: TGCGCCAGCAGCCGCATGCCCGGACAGCGGGAGGGGAATGAGCAGTTCTTC. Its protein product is CASSRMPGQREGNEQFF.

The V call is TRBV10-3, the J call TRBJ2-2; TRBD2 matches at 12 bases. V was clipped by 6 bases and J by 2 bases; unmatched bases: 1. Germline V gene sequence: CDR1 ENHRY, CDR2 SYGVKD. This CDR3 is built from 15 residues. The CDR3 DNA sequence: TGTGCCATCAGCGGACTAGCGGGAAACACCGGGGAGCTGTTTTTT. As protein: CAISGLAGNTGELFF.

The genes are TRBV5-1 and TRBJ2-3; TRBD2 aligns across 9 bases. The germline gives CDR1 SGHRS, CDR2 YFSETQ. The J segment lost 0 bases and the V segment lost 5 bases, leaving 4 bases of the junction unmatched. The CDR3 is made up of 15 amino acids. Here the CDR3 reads CASRISGRSTDTQYF. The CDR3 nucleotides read TGCGCCAGCAGGATTAGCGGGAGAAGCACAGATACGCAGTATTTT.

The CDR3 loop is CASSNLAGVGDEQFF. In nucleotides, the CDR3 is TGTGCCAGCAGTAATTTAGCGGGAGTAGGAGATGAGCAGTTCTTC. The chain is built from TRBV2 and TRBJ2-1; 9 bases are a match to TRBD2. The CDR3 consists of 15 residues. V lost 5 bases and J lost 8; bases outside the gene matches: 10. Germline V lookup: CDR1 SNHLY, CDR2 FYNNEI.

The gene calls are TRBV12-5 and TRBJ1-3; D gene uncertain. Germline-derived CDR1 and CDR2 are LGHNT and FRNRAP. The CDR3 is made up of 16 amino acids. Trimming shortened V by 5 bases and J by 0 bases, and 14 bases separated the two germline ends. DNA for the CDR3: TGTGCTAGTGGTGGCCCTCCAGGATACTCTGGAAACACCATATATTTT. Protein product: CASGGPPGYSGNTIYF.

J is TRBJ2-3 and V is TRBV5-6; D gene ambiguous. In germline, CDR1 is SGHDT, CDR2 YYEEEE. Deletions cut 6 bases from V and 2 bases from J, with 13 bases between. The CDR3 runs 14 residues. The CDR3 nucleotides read TGTGCCAGCACAAACGCCCCACACACAGATACGCAGTATTTT. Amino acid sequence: CASTNAPHTDTQYF.

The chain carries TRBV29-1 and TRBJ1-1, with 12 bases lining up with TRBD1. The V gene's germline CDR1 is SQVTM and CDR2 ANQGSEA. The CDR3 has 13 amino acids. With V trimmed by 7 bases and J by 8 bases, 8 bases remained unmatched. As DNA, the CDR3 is TGCAGCGCCTCCGGGACAGGGGGCGTCGAAGCTTTCTTT. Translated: CSASGTGGVEAFF.

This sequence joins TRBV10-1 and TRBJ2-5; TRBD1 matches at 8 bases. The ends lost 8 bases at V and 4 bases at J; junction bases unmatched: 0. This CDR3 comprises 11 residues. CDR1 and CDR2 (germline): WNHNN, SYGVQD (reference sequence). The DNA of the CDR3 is TGCGCCAGCGGACAGGGAGAGACCCAGTACTTC. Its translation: CASGQGETQYF.

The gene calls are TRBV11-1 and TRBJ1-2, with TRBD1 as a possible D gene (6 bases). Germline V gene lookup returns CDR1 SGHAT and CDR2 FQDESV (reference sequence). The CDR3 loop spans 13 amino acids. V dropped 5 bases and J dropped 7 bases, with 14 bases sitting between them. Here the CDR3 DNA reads TGTGCCAGCAGCCCGACCACAGGGACTGGCTACACCTTC. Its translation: CASSPTTGTGYTF.